This T cell receptor beta chain was identified during a study of shared clonotypes between healthy human individuals. General observations from the study: Several donors had around 5% of their naive CD4 clonotypes in common.

CD4+ cells were split into CD45RA+ naive and CD45RA-negative memory subsets. Turning to this clone: Its antigen is unidentified.

Per the study methods: ImmunoSEQ sequences covered only the junction and lacked quality scores; filtering therefore differed. The method was immunoSEQ multiplex PCR; TCRdb's version includes in-frame clones alone and lacks a portion of them. V, J and clone size are those of that table, while D and trimming were read from the DNA. The top ten hold approximately 0.4% of the sample, which has more than 1,200,000 clones, approximately 98.5% seen once. Source material: naive CD4+ T cells sorted from blood. The subset denotes: CD45RA+ positively selected. The origin of this receptor is a man younger than 45 in good health.

The CDR3 nucleotides are TGTGCCAGTAAAGATATCCCCGGGGACACTGAAGCTTTCTTT. Amino acid sequence: CASKDIPGDTEAFF. V gene TRBV19 combines with J gene TRBJ1-1; D call uncertain. Trimming removed 7 bases at V and 3 bases at J, with 15 bases between. CDR1 and CDR2 (germline): LNHDA, SQIVND (reference sequence). This CDR3 spans 14 amino acids.